The next 10 T cell receptor beta chains were all read from a single sample in a study of cytomegalovirus exposure and HLA in healthy donors. The primer mix had 60 Vbeta and 13 Jbeta primers. Sequencing used immunoSEQ multiplex PCR; TCRdb keeps in-frame clones, though not all of them. The repertoire holds over 95,000 clones, with around two thirds as singletons. Sample: PBMCs. Source of these receptors: a human donor in good health.

The chain is built from TRBV29-1 and TRBJ2-5; a weak D match, TRBD2 (5 bases). The V gene's germline CDR1 is SQVTM and CDR2 ANQGSEA. Trimming shortened V by 2 bases and J by 4 bases, and 17 bases separated the two germline ends. The CDR3 totals 15 residues. The CDR3 region has the DNA TGCAGCGTTGAACCTGAGACAACTAGTATAGAGACCCAGTACTTC. Protein: CSVEPETTSIETQYF.

The chain joins TRBV27 to TRBJ1-2; no clear D. From germline, CDR1 is MNHEY and CDR2 SMNVEV (reference sequence). The CDR3 extends over 13 amino acids. Trimming took off 2 bases at V and 2 bases at J, with 6 bases between the two ends. The CDR3, as DNA: TGTGCCAGCAGTTTAGACAAGAACTATGGCTACACCTTC. It encodes CASSLDKNYGYTF.

The table lists this clone with a few counts. V usage is TRBV5-1 and J usage is TRBJ1-1; 7 bases line up with TRBD1. Germline CDR1 is SGHRS and CDR2 is YFSETQ. The CDR3 extends over 14 amino acids. Trimming at V came to 5 bases and at J to 1 base, leaving 5 bases not matched to a gene. CDR3 region: CASSRQGANTEAFF. In DNA, the CDR3 is TGCGCCAGCAGTCGACAGGGAGCGAACACTGAAGCTTTCTTT.

The rearrangement links TRBV7-2 to TRBJ2-1, with a tentative D call TRBD1 (6 bases). Between the trimmed V and J ends, which lost 1 base and 6 bases, there was a span of 16 bases. Germline lookup yields CDR1 SGHTA and CDR2 FQGNSA. The CDR3 is 16 amino acids. Here the CDR3 reads CASSLVGAGVGNEQFF. As DNA, the CDR3 is TGTGCCAGCAGCTTAGTTGGGGCAGGGGTCGGCAATGAGCAGTTCTTC.

The genes are TRBV6-4 and TRBJ2-1; D may be TRBD1 (6 bases). The ends were cut back, 3 bases at V and 9 bases at J, with 12 bases in the middle. Germline values: CDR1 MRHNA, CDR2 SNTAGT. The CDR3 loop spans 13 amino acids. The CDR3 coding sequence is TGTGCCAGCAGTGAGCTGGGGGCTGGTGAGCAGTTCTTC. Translated, it gives CASSELGAGEQFF.

The chain is built from TRBV28 and TRBJ2-3; D uncertain. Trimming pared 5 bases from V and 6 bases from J, leaving 24 bases between. The CDR3 length is 17 residues. Germline-derived CDR1 and CDR2 are MDHEN and SYDVKM. CDR3 sequence: CASSQPRDIYIMDTQYF. CDR3 DNA sequence: TGTGCCAGCAGTCAACCCAGAGACATATACATTATGGATACGCAGTATTTT.

The chain couples TRBV19 to TRBJ1-5, with 7 bases identical to TRBD1. Germline CDR1 and CDR2: LNHDA and SQIVND (reference sequence). The V gene end was trimmed by 6 bases and the J gene end by 0 bases; junction bases not matched to a gene: 2. The CDR3 is 14 residues long. CDR3 protein: CASREGASNQPQHF. The CDR3 DNA sequence: TGTGCCAGTAGGGAGGGGGCTAGCAATCAGCCCCAGCATTTT.

This chain links TRBV5-5 with TRBJ2-3, with 9 bases identical to TRBD2. The CDR3 extends over 15 amino acids. The V gene end was trimmed by 4 bases and the J gene end by 2 bases; junction bases not matched to a gene: 5. From germline, CDR1 is SGHKS and CDR2 YYEKEE (reference sequence). The CDR3, as DNA: TGTGCCAGCAGCCCCCGCGGGGGGGCCACAGATACGCAGTATTTT. Translating gives CASSPRGGATDTQYF.

The chain joins TRBV7-2 to TRBJ2-7, with 11 bases identical to TRBD2. The germline V gene has CDR1 SGHTA and CDR2 FQGNSA. The CDR3 length is 16 residues. V trimming: 0 bases; J trimming: 4 bases; junction bases outside the gene matches: 5. The CDR3 nucleotides read TGTGCCAGCAGCTTAGCAGGTAGCGGGGGGGCTTACGAGCAGTACTTC. It codes for CASSLAGSGGAYEQYF. Using reference TRBV7-2 and TRBJ2-7 for the parts outside the CDR3, the full variable domain is GAGVSQSPSNKVTEKGKDVELRCDPISGHTALYWYRQSLGQGLEFLIYFQGNSAPDKSGLPSDRFSAERTGGSVSTLTIQRTQQEDSAVYLCASSLAGSGGAYEQYFGPGTRLTVT.

The genes are TRBV6-1 and TRBJ2-3, with a weak D call TRBD1 (5 bases). The CDR3 runs to 13 residues. V lost 6 bases and J 2 bases, leaving 9 bases between the germline ends. The germline CDR1 and CDR2 sequences are MNHNS and SASEGT. The CDR3 DNA is TGTGCCAGCAGCGTACAGGTCACAGATACGCAGTATTTT. It specifies CASSVQVTDTQYF.